Listed below are T cell receptor beta chains from one sample, sequenced in a study of T cell responses to AZD1222 COVID-19 vaccine. Only in-frame clones appear in the TCRdb table, and some are missing; sequencing was by immunoSEQ multiplex PCR. The data contain some 120,000 clones, around 91% of them singletons. The sample consisted of peripheral blood, taken on day 0 of MenACWY control vaccination. The receptors were gathered from an adult in good health. CDR3s include the opening cysteine and the closing phenylalanine or tryptophan. The order of the fields is clone size, J gene, D gene, V gene, CDR3 protein, CDR3 DNA. A D gene is named only where the DNA matches it firmly. A row's size may be missing; if present it is once, few, many or a size class.

>once|TRBJ2-3|NA|TRBV6-5
CASRNAGGGTDTQYF
TGTGCCAGCAGAAACGCTGGGGGCGGCACAGATACGCAGTATTTT
>NA|TRBJ2-1|TRBD1|TRBV9
CASSGRDRGRGLAGAEQFF
TGTGCCAGCAGCGGACGGGACAGGGGAAGAGGGCTAGCGGGTGCTGAGCAGTTCTTC
>NA|TRBJ2-5|NA|TRBV25-1
CASSESQTQYF
TGTGCCAGCAGTGAATCCCAGACCCAGTACTTC
>NA|TRBJ1-1|NA|TRBV12-3/TRBV12-4
CASSLARHTEAFF
TGTGCCAGCAGTTTAGCCAGGCACACTGAAGCTTTCTTT
>NA|TRBJ2-3|NA|TRBV13
CASSLLYTDTQYF
TGTGCCAGCAGCTTGCTTTACACAGATACGCAGTATTTT
>NA|TRBJ1-1|NA|TRBV29-1
CSAGTVTEAFF
TGCAGCGCCGGAACAGTCACTGAAGCTTTCTTT
>NA|TRBJ2-2|NA|TRBV18
CASSPPTGELFF
TGTGCCAGCTCACCACCCACCGGGGAGCTGTTTTTT
>NA|TRBJ1-4|NA|TRBV28
CASSLNNEKLFF
TGTGCCAGCAGCCTTAATAATGAAAAACTGTTTTTT
>NA|TRBJ1-5|NA|TRBV28
CASSLLTASNQPQHF
TGTGCCAGCAGTTTATTGACAGCTAGCAATCAGCCCCAGCATTTT
>NA|TRBJ1-4|NA|TRBV6-5
CASSYVGGLANEKLFF
TGTGCCAGCAGTTACGTTGGAGGGCTTGCTAATGAAAAACTGTTTTTT
>NA|TRBJ2-1|NA|TRBV19
CASTRGVYNEQFF
TGTGCCAGTACCAGGGGGGTCTACAATGAGCAGTTCTTC
>NA|TRBJ2-5|TRBD2|TRBV11-2
CASSLPGGTQYF
TGTGCCAGCAGCCTCCCGGGAGGGACCCAGTACTTC
>once|TRBJ2-5|NA|TRBV20-1
CSFSPEETQYF
TGCAGTTTTTCCCCGGAGGAGACCCAGTACTTC
>NA|TRBJ1-6|NA|TRBV4-1
CASSQDPPRESNSPLHF
TGCGCCAGCAGCCAAGATCCCCCAAGAGAATCTAATTCACCCCTCCACTTT
>NA|TRBJ1-1|NA|TRBV5-1
CASSHSASPDTEAFF
TGCGCCAGCAGCCACTCTGCGAGCCCCGACACTGAAGCTTTCTTT
>NA|TRBJ2-1|NA|TRBV30
CAWSSRAGYNEQFF
TGTGCCTGGAGTTCGCGGGCCGGATACAATGAGCAGTTCTTC
>NA|TRBJ1-4|NA|TRBV7-2
CASSGTGTVGNEKLFF
TGTGCCAGCAGCGGAACCGGGACCGTGGGTAATGAAAAACTGTTTTTT
>NA|TRBJ1-2|NA|TRBV7-2
CASSSHRDNYGYTF
TGTGCCAGCAGCTCGCACCGGGACAACTATGGCTACACCTTC
>NA|TRBJ1-3|TRBD1|TRBV19
CASTPRQQGAGNTIYF
TGTGCCAGTACTCCAAGGCAACAGGGGGCTGGAAACACCATATATTTT
>NA|TRBJ2-1|NA|TRBV11-2
CASRGGSSYNEQFF
TGTGCCAGCAGAGGGGGTAGCTCCTACAATGAGCAGTTCTTC
>NA|TRBJ2-5|NA|TRBV27
CASSLSAIRETQYF
TGTGCCAGCAGTTTATCGGCCATTCGGGAGACCCAGTACTTC
>NA|TRBJ1-1|TRBD1|TRBV11-2
CASRQGGGTEAFF
TGTGCCAGCAGGCAGGGGGGGGGCACTGAAGCTTTCTTT
>NA|TRBJ1-4|TRBD1|TRBV6-1
CASSGGTVATNEKLFF
TGTGCCAGCAGTGGCGGGACAGTTGCAACTAATGAAAAACTGTTTTTT
>NA|TRBJ2-2|TRBD1|TRBV6-4
CASSDSQGAGELFF
TGTGCCAGCAGTGACTCCCAGGGGGCCGGGGAGCTGTTTTTT
>NA|TRBJ2-7|TRBD1|TRBV9
CASSPGDRVGEQYF
TGTGCCAGCAGCCCAGGGGACAGGGTGGGAGAGCAGTACTTC
>once|TRBJ2-1|TRBD2|TRBV7-2
CASSLATSGRALPPYNEQFF
TGTGCCAGCAGCTTAGCGACTAGCGGGAGGGCTCTTCCACCCTACAATGAGCAGTTCTTC
>NA|TRBJ2-5|NA|TRBV7-8
CASSLSAAQYF
TGTGCCAGCAGCTTATCAGCGGCCCAGTACTTC
>NA|TRBJ1-6|NA|TRBV7-3
CASSLQGDSPLHF
TGTGCCAGCAGCTTACAGGGAGATTCACCCCTCCACTTT
>NA|TRBJ1-6|NA|TRBV7-2
CASSLVTNSYNSPLHF
TGTGCCAGCAGCTTAGTCACGAACTCCTATAATTCACCCCTCCACTTT
>once|TRBJ1-3|NA|TRBV6-5
CASSKEWTAGNTIYF
TGTGCCAGCAGTAAGGAGTGGACGGCTGGAAACACCATATATTTT
>NA|TRBJ2-5|NA|TRBV7-2
CASSPVGSQETQYF
TGTGCCAGCAGCCCCGTTGGAAGCCAAGAGACCCAGTACTTC
>NA|TRBJ1-1|NA|TRBV4-1
CASSRDSGVRGEAFF
TGCGCCAGCAGCCGGGACTCCGGAGTGAGGGGTGAAGCTTTCTTT
>NA|TRBJ1-6|TRBD1|TRBV15
CATSREPGQGLKTLHF
TGTGCCACCAGCAGAGAACCCGGACAGGGCTTAAAAACCCTCCACTTT
>once|TRBJ2-3|NA|TRBV4-2
CASSRAGLVKDTQYF
TGTGCCAGCAGCCGGGCCGGACTGGTCAAAGATACGCAGTATTTT
>NA|TRBJ2-1|TRBD2|TRBV4-2
CASAGGKVDVGNEQFF
TGTGCCAGCGCCGGGGGGAAGGTCGACGTGGGCAATGAGCAGTTCTTC
>NA|TRBJ2-1|NA|TRBV6-2/TRBV6-3
CASSPLSSYNEQFF
TGTGCCAGCAGCCCACTAAGCTCCTACAATGAGCAGTTCTTC
>NA|TRBJ2-3|TRBD1|TRBV29-1
CSVETGGTDTQYF
TGCAGCGTTGAAACAGGGGGTACAGATACGCAGTATTTT
>NA|TRBJ2-2|TRBD2|TRBV6-5
CASRKSGGNTGELFF
TGTGCCAGCAGGAAAAGCGGGGGGAACACCGGGGAGCTGTTTTTT
>NA|TRBJ2-1|NA|TRBV11-1
CASSFWGERFF
TGTGCCAGCAGCTTTTGGGGGGAGAGGTTCTTC
>NA|TRBJ1-1|NA|TRBV6-5
CASSSDGLNTEAFF
TGTGCCAGCAGCAGCGACGGACTGAACACTGAAGCTTTCTTT
>NA|TRBJ2-2|TRBD1|TRBV6-5
CASSGQGTTGELFF
TGTGCCAGCAGCGGACAGGGGACCACCGGGGAGCTGTTTTTT
>NA|TRBJ2-1|NA|TRBV28
CASSPADSSYNEQFF
TGTGCCAGCAGTCCAGCGGATAGCTCCTACAATGAGCAGTTCTTC
>NA|TRBJ1-6|TRBD1|TRBV5-5
CASSPGQTNSPLHF
TGTGCCAGCAGCCCGGGACAGACAAATTCACCCCTCCACTTT
>NA|TRBJ2-1|TRBD1|TRBV12-5
CASATGVLNNEQFF
TGTGCTAGTGCCACAGGGGTATTAAACAATGAGCAGTTCTTC
>NA|TRBJ2-5|TRBD1|TRBV5-1
CASSPTGNDQETQYF
TGCGCCAGCAGCCCGACAGGGAATGACCAAGAGACCCAGTACTTC
>NA|TRBJ2-1|NA|TRBV11-2
CASSLGSPAYNEQFF
TGTGCCAGCAGCTTAGGTAGCCCGGCTTACAATGAGCAGTTCTTC